This T cell receptor (beta chain) was retrieved from a study of T cell repertoires in cytomegalovirus infection. Points from the study as a whole: CMV-specific TCR beta clonotypes restricted by HLA-C dominated the ex vivo response.

Via MiXCR, TCRdb re-called the reads, giving one row per CDR3 protein. The sample lists about 120,000 distinct CDR3 sequences; about 9.4% were seen once. This clonotype has at least ten counts. Its antigen remains unidentified. This clonotype was obtained from a human donor in good health (CMV status not recorded). Some clones in this sample may be carry-over from other donors' samples. The material sequenced was PBMCs, sequenced either directly or after in vitro stimulation (not recorded which).

The CDR3 DNA sequence: TGTGCCAGCAGCTCCGGGACGAAGAGCACAGATACGCAGTATTTT. Translating gives CASSSGTKSTDTQYF. The rearrangement joins TRBV11-2 to TRBJ2-3; either TRBD1 or TRBD2 may supply D (5 bases each). The V gene lost 4 bases and the J gene lost 0 bases, with 11 bases spanning the gap. The CDR3 sequence is 15 residues long. CDR1 and CDR2 (germline): SGHAT, FQNNGV.